This TCR beta chain was recovered during a study of T cells after yellow fever vaccination. Overall study findings and caveats: Overall, a small share of clonotypes was seen in both CD4 and CD8 compartments. Weaker, the secondary response peaked sooner, at day 5 versus 15. Among primary-vaccination clones, most reappeared after the booster, at about 95% for CD4 and more than 85% for CD8.

TCRdb itself ran the 5' RACE reads through MiXCR, one entry per CDR3 protein. The repertoire holds around 340,000 distinct CDR3 sequences, 8% to 10% seen once, with approximately 19% in the top ten. Of note for this clonotype: Its specificity is unknown.

Sample: PBMCs, taken on the day of the first yellow fever vaccination. The origin of this receptor is a man between 18 and 35 years old who received the YFV17D yellow fever vaccine.

The CDR3 spells CASSQDSSRAFF. CDR3 in DNA: TGTGCCAGCAGCCAGGACAGCTCCCGGGCTTTCTTT. The gene calls are TRBV7-2 and TRBJ1-1; D perhaps matches TRBD1 (6 bases). Trimming cost V 5 bases and J 11 bases, with 15 bases left between them. The CDR3 covers 12 residues. Germline V gene lookup returns CDR1 SGHTA and CDR2 FQGNSA.